The 16 T cell receptor beta chains listed next were all sequenced from one sample in a study of shared clonotypes between healthy human individuals. Sequencing used immunoSEQ multiplex PCR; TCRdb keeps in-frame clones, though not all of them. Among under 600,000 clones listed, roughly four fifths were seen once. The specimen was PBMCs. These receptors came from a woman aged 40 to 55 in good health. Some clones in this sample may be carry-over from other donors' samples.

J is TRBJ2-5 and V is TRBV5-4; TRBD2 agrees at 8 bases. This CDR3 comprises 17 residues. V gave up 0 bases and J gave up 1 base; unmatched junction bases: 8. In germline, CDR1 is SGHNT, CDR2 YYREEE (reference sequence). CDR3: CASSLARAGVAQETQYF. DNA of the CDR3: TGTGCCAGCAGCTTGGCCCGAGCGGGAGTTGCCCAAGAGACCCAGTACTTC.

Comments on this clone: The same CDR3 also results from other DNA sequences found in this sample. The J gene is TRBJ1-2, the V gene TRBV28; possibly TRBD1 for D (6 bases). V was shortened by 4 bases and J by 5 bases, with 8 bases between the two germline ends. The CDR3 is made up of 12 amino acids. Per germline, CDR1 MDHEN and CDR2 SYDVKM. The CDR3 loop reads CASSSDRYGYTF. The CDR3 region has the DNA TGTGCCAGCAGTTCGGACAGATATGGCTACACCTTC.

This chain uses TRBV4-2 with TRBJ2-2; D gene uncertain. The CDR3 is 14 amino acids. Germline values: CDR1 LGHNA, CDR2 YNFKEQ. V dropped 2 bases and J dropped 5 bases, with 9 bases sitting between them. CDR3 DNA: TGTGCCAGCAGCCAACCCGGAGCGACCGGGGAGCTGTTTTTT. Its translation: CASSQPGATGELFF.

The chain recombines TRBV11-2 with TRBJ2-7, with TRBD2 matching 12 bases. This CDR3 is built from 17 residues. J gave up 0 bases and V 1 base, and 4 bases lay outside the gene matches. Germline V gene sequence: CDR1 SGHAT, CDR2 FQNNGV. The CDR3, as DNA: TGTGCCAGCAGCTTAGGGACTAGCGGGACCTACTCCTACGAGCAGTACTTC. It codes for CASSLGTSGTYSYEQYF.

V gene TRBV7-2 combines with J gene TRBJ2-5; TRBD1 agrees at 8 bases. After removal of 4 bases from V and 5 bases from J, the junction contained 21 bases not matched to a gene. Germline-derived CDR1 and CDR2 are SGHTA and FQGNSA. The CDR3 totals 19 residues. The CDR3 is CASSSRTYSRDRRGETQYF. Here the CDR3 DNA reads TGTGCCAGCAGCTCACGCACCTACTCCCGGGACAGGAGGGGTGAGACCCAGTACTTC.

Comment on this clone: A much larger clone sits a single nucleotide away, making a read error possible. The chain links TRBV27 to TRBJ1-4, with TRBD1 matching 8 bases. The V gene end was trimmed by 0 bases and the J gene end by 4 bases; junction bases not matched to a gene: 1. Germline CDR1 and CDR2: MNHEY and SMNVEV (reference sequence). The CDR3 sequence is 15 residues long. CDR3 protein: CASSLSGQGNEKLFF. CDR3 bases: TGTGCCAGCAGTTTATCCGGACAGGGTAATGAAAAACTGTTTTTT.

The chain links TRBV9 to TRBJ2-1, with a tentative D call TRBD2 (6 bases). The germline CDR1 and CDR2 sequences are SGDLS and YYNGEE. This CDR3 is 15 amino acids long. Trimming cost V 0 bases and J 12 bases, with 19 bases left between them. CDR3 sequence: CASSVDWAEGNGQFF. In DNA, the CDR3 is TGTGCCAGCAGCGTAGACTGGGCGGAGGGGAACGGGCAGTTCTTC.

V usage is TRBV29-1 and J usage is TRBJ2-7, with D perhaps TRBD1 or TRBD2 (6 bases each). V gave up 7 bases and J gave up 5 bases, with 15 bases separating them. Germline V gene data show CDR1 as SQVTM and CDR2 as ANQGSEA. The CDR3 runs 12 residues. The CDR3 loop is CSAGDLGNEQYF. In DNA, the CDR3 is TGCAGCGCAGGGGACTTAGGGAACGAGCAGTACTTC.

V and J are TRBV7-3 and TRBJ2-7, with a tentative D call TRBD2 (6 bases). CDR1 and CDR2 from the germline V gene are SGHTA and FQGTGA. The CDR3 sequence is 17 residues long. The V and J ends lost 0 bases and 5 bases respectively, with 20 bases between them. DNA for the CDR3: TGTGCCAGCAGCTTAACGAATTGGGGCAGGGAGGAAAACGAGCAGTACTTC. It translates to CASSLTNWGREENEQYF.

The DNA of the CDR3 is TGTGCCAGCAGTCTGGACCTGGCGAACACCGGGGAGCTGTTTTTT. The encoded protein is CASSLDLANTGELFF. This rearrangement joins TRBV7-9 to TRBJ2-2; no reliable D call. Germline V gives CDR1 SEHNR, CDR2 FQNEAQ (reference sequence). The CDR3 has 15 amino acids. Trimming removed 6 bases at V and 0 bases at J, with 11 bases between.

V usage is TRBV7-2 and J usage is TRBJ2-1; D not resolved. This CDR3 comprises 11 residues. V lost 1 base to trimming and J lost 10 bases, with 5 bases between them. In germline, CDR1 is SGHTA, CDR2 FQGNSA. In DNA form, the CDR3 reads TGTGCCAGCAGCTTAGAAGGCGAGCAGTTCTTC. Amino acid sequence: CASSLEGEQFF.

The chain combines TRBV15 with TRBJ2-7, with 10 bases that match TRBD1. The J segment lost 7 bases and the V segment lost 7 bases, leaving 16 bases of the junction unmatched. CDR1 and CDR2 (germline): LNHNV, YYDKDF (reference sequence). The CDR3 runs to 16 residues. The CDR3 DNA follows: TGTGCCACCACCCCCGGGGACAGGGGCTTTAGAGGAGAGCAGTACTTC. Protein product: CATTPGDRGFRGEQYF.

This clone showed up just once. V usage is TRBV28 and J usage is TRBJ2-5; tentative D call: TRBD1 (6 bases). TRBJ2-7 matches the DNA end more closely, so the J call is doubtful. The CDR3 runs to 14 residues. Germline-derived CDR1 and CDR2 are MDHEN and SYDVKM. As DNA, the CDR3 is TGTGCCAGCACCCCGGACAGAACTTCCTACGAGCAGTACTTC. This translates into CASTPDRTSYEQYF.

This chain links TRBV6-1 with TRBJ1-5; D possibly corresponds to TRBD1 (6 bases). This CDR3 comprises 14 residues. Deletions cut 5 bases from V and 1 base from J, with 9 bases between. The V gene's germline CDR1 is MNHNS and CDR2 SASEGT. CDR3 loop: CASSPQGSNQPQHF. The DNA of the CDR3 is TGTGCCAGCAGTCCACAGGGAAGCAATCAGCCCCAGCATTTT.

On this clone itself: A read error may produce the germline difference seen at one junction end. The chain is built from TRBV7-7 and TRBJ2-5, with TRBD2 matching over 10 bases. The CDR3 spans 15 residues. Germline V gene sequence: CDR1 SSHAT, CDR2 FNYEAQ (reference sequence). The CDR3: CASSFNSGGQETQYF. CDR3 DNA: TGTGCTAGCAGCTTTAATAGCGGGGGGCAAGAGACCCAGTACTTC.

The V and J genes are TRBV5-1 and TRBJ2-3; a possible D gene is TRBD1 (5 bases). Germline assignment: CDR1 SGHRS and CDR2 YFSETQ. The CDR3 is 16 residues long. Trimming took 2 bases from V and 0 from J, leaving 13 bases between them. CDR3 sequence (DNA): TGCGCCAGCAGCTTAGGGGCCCGTCGGAGCACAGATACGCAGTATTTT. Residues: CASSLGARRSTDTQYF.